This T cell receptor (beta chain) was sequenced in a study of T cell changes during pregnancy in multiple sclerosis. Assay used: immunoSEQ multiplex PCR; TCRdb lists only in-frame clones, some missing. The data contain 40,000 to 50,000 clones, more than 90% of them seen just once; the ten biggest clones take up around 7%. Germline CDR1 is SGHAT and CDR2 is FQDESV (reference sequence). The CDR3 has 14 amino acids. Losses at the gene ends were 2 bases for V and 0 bases for J; bases not matched to a gene: 0. Here the sequenced sample was CD8+ T cells from peripheral blood mononuclear cells, taken in the third trimester of pregnancy. The origin of this receptor is a female donor with multiple sclerosis, enrolled in a pregnancy study. The J gene is TRBJ1-2, the V gene TRBV11-1; 7 bases match TRBD1. CDR3 amino acids: CASSLQGANYGYTF. For the CDR3, the DNA is TGTGCCAGCAGCTTACAGGGGGCTAACTATGGCTACACCTTC.